This T cell receptor beta chain was identified during a study of blood T cell repertoires in COVID-19. Whole-study context: T cells, B-cell-depleted T cells, or PBMCs supplied cDNA or gDNA.

Participants spanned ages about 18 to 89 years and resided in about 24 US areas. Profiling relied on immunoSEQ multiplex PCR, and the TCRdb table lists in-frame clones only, not all of them. The profile covers around 290,000 clones, with 88% appearing a single time and around 2% taken by the ten largest. What was sequenced was PBMCs or T cells enriched from blood (not recorded which). The TCR comes from a woman between 55 and 75 years old in a cohort exposed to, infected with or recovered from COVID-19 (not recorded which).

DNA of the CDR3: TGTGCCAGCAGCTTAGACGGTACTTTATATCAAGAGACCCAGTACTTC. Translation: CASSLDGTLYQETQYF. The V call is TRBV7-2, the J call TRBJ2-5, with no clear D. The CDR3 covers 16 residues. Germline V gives CDR1 SGHTA, CDR2 FQGNSA. Deletions cut 1 base from V and 2 bases from J, with 14 bases between.